These 9 T cell receptor beta chains were sequenced from one sample in a study of cytomegalovirus exposure and HLA in healthy donors. This PCR relied on a set of 60 Vbeta primers and 13 Jbeta primers. Profiled with immunoSEQ multiplex PCR; TCRdb holds only in-frame clones, not every one. The repertoire holds 90,000 to 120,000 clones, with 70% to 85% as singletons. The specimen was PBMCs. The receptors were gathered from a woman younger than 30 in good health and CMV-seronegative.

On this clone: Other DNA sequences within the sample encode an identical CDR3. This rearrangement joins TRBV27 to TRBJ2-5; D is possibly TRBD1 (5 bases). CDR3 length: 15 residues. The germline V and J ends were trimmed by 2 bases and 2 bases, with 12 bases remaining between them. Germline CDR1 reads MNHEY; CDR2 reads SMNVEV (reference sequence). This CDR3 reads CASSLRTGVQETQYF. The CDR3 bases are TGTGCCAGCAGTTTAAGAACAGGAGTACAAGAGACCCAGTACTTC.

This chain uses TRBV7-9 with TRBJ1-3; D is unclear. This CDR3 region has 16 residues. In germline, CDR1 is SEHNR, CDR2 FQNEAQ (reference sequence). Between the trimmed V and J ends, which lost 3 bases and 8 bases, there was a span of 20 bases. CDR3 protein: CASSLWGFRRSHTIYF. The DNA for the CDR3 is TGTGCCAGCAGCTTGTGGGGATTCCGGAGGTCTCACACCATATATTTT.

The chain has TRBV30 and TRBJ1-3; the D gene is possibly TRBD1 (5 bases). Germline CDR1 GTSNPN, CDR2 SVGIG (reference sequence). The CDR3 contains 19 residues. The ends were cut back, 1 base at V and 4 bases at J, with 26 bases in the middle. This CDR3 is CAWSATETRWRGGGNTIYF. DNA for the CDR3: TGTGCCTGGAGTGCCACCGAGACGCGGTGGAGGGGAGGAGGAAACACCATATATTTT.

The chain uses TRBV5-1 and TRBJ2-7; 8 nucleotides match TRBD1. This CDR3 contains 14 residues. The germline V gene encodes CDR1 SGHRS and CDR2 YFSETQ. With 0 bases clipped from V and 4 bases from J, the junction kept 3 bases outside the gene matches. CDR3 region: CASSLAQGAYEQYF. The CDR3 DNA is TGCGCCAGCAGCTTGGCCCAGGGGGCGTACGAGCAGTACTTC.

The CDR3 loop is CSVARGRDQPQHF. CDR3 DNA: TGCAGCGTTGCAAGGGGCAGGGATCAGCCCCAGCATTTT. The V gene is TRBV29-1, the J gene TRBJ1-5; perhaps TRBD1 as D (5 bases). Germline loops: CDR1 SQVTM, CDR2 ANQGSEA. This CDR3 region has 13 residues. Between the trimmed V and J ends, which lost 4 bases and 5 bases, there was a span of 12 bases.

The chain carries TRBV5-4 and TRBJ2-5, with 9 bases fitting TRBD1. The CDR3 sequence is 15 residues long. J gave up 5 bases and V 4 bases, and 9 bases lay outside the gene matches. Germline V gene sequence: CDR1 SGHNT, CDR2 YYREEE (reference sequence). The DNA for the CDR3 is TGTGCCAGCAGCCCCCGGGACAGGGTACCGGAGACCCAGTACTTC. This sequence encodes CASSPRDRVPETQYF.

There are a few counts of this clone. The chain couples TRBV7-6 to TRBJ1-4; D is unclear. Trimming left V 1 base short and J 4 bases short, with 7 bases between. The germline gives CDR1 SGHVS, CDR2 FNYEAQ. CDR3 length: 14 amino acids. CDR3: CASSLGSGNEKLFF. As DNA, the CDR3 is TGTGCCAGCAGCTTAGGCAGCGGTAATGAAAAACTGTTTTTT.

This chain links TRBV5-5 with TRBJ1-1, with 7 bases aligning to TRBD1. The J segment lost 4 bases and the V segment lost 4 bases, leaving 22 bases of the junction unmatched. Looked up from germline, CDR1 is SGHKS and CDR2 is YYEKEE (reference sequence). This CDR3 contains 19 residues. The DNA of the CDR3 is TGTGCCAGCAGCCCCGGGCAATGGGCTTTTCAAGGGGGCTTCACTGAAGCTTTCTTT. The encoded protein is CASSPGQWAFQGGFTEAFF.

This clone has a single count. The chain links TRBV30 to TRBJ1-6, with D uncertain. This CDR3 is built from 12 residues. V lost 2 bases and J lost 7, with 6 bases in between. Germline V CDR1 and CDR2: GTSNPN, SVGIG (reference sequence). The CDR3 spells CAWSLENSPLHF. DNA for the CDR3: TGTGCCTGGAGTTTGGAGAATTCACCCCTCCACTTT.